This T cell receptor (beta chain) came from a study of blood T cell repertoires in COVID-19. The CDR3 runs 14 residues. The germline gives CDR1 MNHEY, CDR2 SMNVEV (reference sequence). The J segment lost 6 bases and the V segment lost 2 bases, leaving 6 bases of the junction unmatched. Using immunoSEQ multiplex PCR, the repertoire was profiled, and TCRdb retains in-frame clones only, with some absent. The sample has approximately 400,000 clones, about four fifths seen once; the top ten hold approximately 5%. The receptor comes from a woman between 45 and 65 years old who had recovered from COVID-19. The genes are TRBV27 and TRBJ1-1; 7 nucleotides line up with TRBD1. Material: PBMCs or T cells enriched from blood (not recorded which). CDR3 DNA sequence: TGTGCCAGCAGTTTAAGTACAGGGGCGGCTGAAGCTTTCTTT. It is translated as CASSLSTGAAEAFF.